Listed here are 10 T cell receptor beta chains from one sample, sequenced in a study of regulatory T cells in long-lasting Graves disease. CDR3-region Arm-PCR and iRepertoire HTBI primers produced the TCR beta libraries. A single record per CDR3 protein comes from TCRdb applying MiXCR to the multiplex PCR reads. The sample carries hundreds of thousands of distinct CDR3 sequences, 15% to 20% recorded once. Regarding time point: newly diagnosed GD, antithyroid drugs for less than 3 months. Extracted RNA from PBMCs served as the source of the TCR library. These same data were also listed under a study on T cells in Graves' hyperthyroidism and ophthalmopathy.

This specimen consisted of peripheral blood mononuclear cells (PBMCs), obtained at new diagnosis, from a patient treated with antithyroid drugs. These receptors originate from a woman in her 30s with Graves disease.

This clonotype came up many times. The rearrangement joins TRBV3-1 to TRBJ1-1; D unresolved. Between the trimmed V and J ends, which lost 1 base and 7 bases, there was a span of 10 bases. The CDR3 has 13 residues. Looked up from germline, CDR1 is LGHDT and CDR2 is YNNKEL (reference sequence). CDR3 residues: CASSQARKNEAFF. CDR3 coding DNA: TGTGCCAGCAGCCAAGCTAGAAAGAATGAAGCTTTCTTT.

This clonotype was seen more than once but under ten times. V gene TRBV24-1 combines with J gene TRBJ1-1; possibly TRBD1 for D (5 bases). From germline, CDR1 is KGHDR and CDR2 SFDVKD. The CDR3 contains 15 residues. V lost 3 bases and J lost 6, with 16 bases in between. The CDR3 protein is CATSDAGAPGAEAFF. CDR3 nucleotide sequence: TGTGCCACCAGTGATGCCGGGGCTCCGGGCGCTGAAGCTTTCTTT.

This clonotype was seen a handful of times. This sequence joins TRBV25-1 and TRBJ2-3; D gene uncertain. V was clipped by 4 bases and J by 5 bases, with 13 bases between them. CDR1 is MGHDK, CDR2 SYGVNS, per germline. The CDR3 has 14 amino acids. The chain's CDR3 is CASSGTTLGDTQYF. CDR3 coding DNA: TGTGCCAGCAGTGGTACGACCCTTGGAGATACGCAGTATTTT. Together with reference TRBV25-1 and TRBJ2-3, the CDR3 gives the full variable domain: EADIYQTPRYLVIGTGKKITLECSQTMGHDKMYWYQQDPGMELHLIHYSYGVNSTEKGDLSSESTVSRIRTEHFPLTLESARPSHTSQYLCASSGTTLGDTQYFGPGTRLTVL.

This clonotype was counted between two and nine times. This chain connects TRBV7-2 to TRBJ2-7; D possibly corresponds to TRBD2 (6 bases). The CDR3 totals 14 residues. V shed 0 bases and J shed 1 base, with 7 bases lying between them. Germline V gene sequence: CDR1 SGHTA, CDR2 FQGNSA. DNA of the CDR3: TGTGCCAGCAGCTTAGCGGAGGGTTCCTACGAGCAGTACTTC. This translates into CASSLAEGSYEQYF. Using reference TRBV7-2 and TRBJ2-7 for the parts outside the CDR3, the full variable domain is GAGVSQSPSNKVTEKGKDVELRCDPISGHTALYWYRQSLGQGLEFLIYFQGNSAPDKSGLPSDRFSAERTGGSVSTLTIQRTQQEDSAVYLCASSLAEGSYEQYFGPGTRLTVT.

This clonotype was seen more than once but under ten times. The chain carries TRBV19 and TRBJ2-2; D uncertain. Deletions cut 3 bases from V and 2 bases from J, with 10 bases between. CDR3 length equals 15 residues. CDR1 is LNHDA, CDR2 SQIVND, per germline (reference sequence). CDR3 residues: CASSMSSYNTGELFF. The DNA for the CDR3 is TGTGCCAGTAGTATGAGTAGCTACAACACCGGGGAGCTGTTTTTT.

The chain combines TRBV6-9 with TRBJ1-1; the D gene is possibly TRBD1 (5 bases). The CDR3 has 17 residues. Trimming took off 3 bases at V and 1 base at J, with 18 bases between the two ends. The germline V gene has CDR1 MNHGY and CDR2 SVAAGI. CDR3 protein: CASSYPSSGRENTEAFF. CDR3 DNA: TGTGCCAGCAGTTACCCCTCTTCCGGCAGGGAGAACACTGAAGCTTTCTTT.

Note on this clonotype: With a much larger clone just one base away, this may be a read error. This chain joins TRBV6-2 or TRBV6-3 and TRBJ2-6; 8 bases are a match to TRBD1. Germline CDR1 is MNHEY and CDR2 is SVGEGT. The CDR3 has 15 residues. The CDR3 region is CASDQGAVGANVLAF. As DNA, the CDR3 is TGTGCCAGCGATCAGGGGGCGGTTGGGGCCAACGTCCTGGCTTTC.

This clonotype was observed at least ten times. The chain has TRBV12-3 or TRBV12-4 and TRBJ2-7, with D tentatively TRBD1 or TRBD2 (7 bases each). Trimming pared 6 bases from V and 1 base from J, leaving 19 bases between. This CDR3 spans 16 amino acids. CDR3 sequence (DNA): TGTGCCAGCAGGGGGGGGACAGTTGCACAGTCCTACGAGCAGTACTTC. Translating gives CASRGGTVAQSYEQYF.

This clonotype was seen a few times. The chain uses TRBV19 and TRBJ1-5; no clear D. This CDR3 is 16 amino acids long. Between the trimmed V and J ends, which lost 3 bases and 1 base, there was a span of 13 bases. Germline V lookup: CDR1 LNHDA, CDR2 SQIVND (reference sequence). For the CDR3, the DNA is TGTGCCAGTAGTATGCTTGTAGGGCGGAGCAATCAGCCCCAGCATTTT. It specifies CASSMLVGRSNQPQHF.

This clonotype was seen a few times. This sequence joins TRBV19 and TRBJ2-2, with 7 bases matching TRBD1. The CDR3 loop spans 14 amino acids. Germline CDR1 reads LNHDA; CDR2 reads SQIVND (reference sequence). V shed 4 bases, J shed 4 bases, and the junction held 3 bases outside the gene matches. In DNA, the CDR3 is TGTGCCAGTAGTACAACAGGGGTCACCGGGGAGCTGTTTTTT. This encodes CASSTTGVTGELFF.